Following are 8 T cell receptor beta chains from one sample sequenced in a study of blood T cells in healthy people across ages. PCR was performed a second time for roughly 7 to 11 cycles using a sample-barcoded 5' primer and a J-beta primer mix. TCRdb re-called the 5' RACE reads with MiXCR, one entry per CDR3 protein. The sample contains 750,000 to 950,000 distinct CDR3 sequences, approximately 53% of which appear only once. Sequenced material: blood. The receptors derive from a man at least 80 years old in good health.

The rearrangement joins TRBV7-2 to TRBJ2-3, with 7 bases lining up with TRBD2. This CDR3 is built from 14 residues. V trimming: 4 bases; J trimming: 2 bases; junction bases outside the gene matches: 3. From germline, CDR1 is SGHTA and CDR2 FQGNSA. In DNA, the CDR3 is TGTGCCAGCAGCTCCGGGACTAACACAGATACGCAGTATTTT. Translation: CASSSGTNTDTQYF.

The rearrangement joins TRBV2 to TRBJ2-7; 7 nucleotides line up with TRBD2. Trimming cost V 1 base and J 2 bases; bases outside gene matches: 8. This CDR3 region has 16 residues. Germline V gene data show CDR1 as SNHLY and CDR2 as FYNNEI. CDR3 loop: CASSEGLADVTYEQYF. CDR3 sequence (DNA): TGTGCCAGCAGTGAAGGGCTAGCGGATGTCACCTACGAGCAGTACTTC.

The CDR3 nucleotides are TGTGCCAGCAGCGATTATGATATGGGCACAGATACGCAGTATTTT. It translates to CASSDYDMGTDTQYF. This sequence joins TRBV6-5 and TRBJ2-3; D unclear. The CDR3 consists of 15 residues. The ends were cut back, 6 bases at V and 1 base at J, with 14 bases in the middle. From germline, CDR1 is MNHEY and CDR2 SVGAGI.

This rearrangement joins TRBV28 to TRBJ2-2; D possibly corresponds to TRBD1 (6 bases). Trimming left V 6 bases short and J 3 bases short, with 14 bases between. The CDR3 consists of 15 residues. The V gene's germline CDR1 is MDHEN and CDR2 SYDVKM. CDR3 nucleotide sequence: TGTGCCAGCAGCGCTGGGACACCCTACACCGGGGAGCTGTTTTTT. This codes for CASSAGTPYTGELFF.

This clonotype has just a few counts. This chain uses TRBV20-1 with TRBJ1-5; the D is unclear. Trimming stripped 1 base from V and 2 bases from J, with 6 bases between. The CDR3 sequence is 13 residues long. CDR1 and CDR2 from the germline V gene are DFQATT and SNEGSKA (reference sequence). CDR3 residues: CSARGQGNQPQHF. The CDR3 DNA follows: TGCAGTGCTAGAGGTCAGGGCAATCAGCCCCAGCATTTT.

The table lists this clonotype with a few counts. The rearrangement uses TRBV6-5 and TRBJ2-3, with TRBD1 identical over 10 bases. The CDR3 has 15 amino acids. The trim removed 6 bases at V and 14 bases at J, leaving 17 bases unmatched. Germline lookup yields CDR1 MNHEY and CDR2 SVGAGI. The CDR3 nucleotides read TGTGCCAGCAGAAAAGGGACAGGGGTCCACAGATACGCGTATTTT. Translated: CASRKGTGVHRYAYF.

V usage is TRBV10-3 and J usage is TRBJ2-5; tentatively, D is TRBD2 (5 bases). The J call is uncertain, as TRBJ2-7 better fits the DNA end. This CDR3 comprises 12 residues. Germline values: CDR1 ENHRY, CDR2 SYGVKD. The DNA of the CDR3 is TGTGCCATCAGTGCCGAGGAGGACGAGCAGTACTTC. Its translation: CAISAEEDEQYF.

The table lists this clonotype with a few counts. This chain links TRBV18 with TRBJ2-3; tentative D call: TRBD1 (5 bases). From germline, CDR1 is KGHSH and CDR2 LQKENI. The V gene lost 1 base and the J gene lost 2 bases, with 7 bases spanning the gap. This CDR3 contains 14 residues. This CDR3 reads CASSPLGDTDTQYF. The CDR3 nucleotides read TGTGCCAGCTCACCACTAGGGGACACAGATACGCAGTATTTT. Combining the CDR3 with reference TRBV18 and TRBJ2-3 gives the whole variable domain NAGVMQNPRHLVRRRGQEARLRCSPMKGHSHVYWYRQLPEEGLKFMVYLQKENIIDESGMPKERFSAEFPKEGPSILRIQQVVRGDSAAYFCASSPLGDTDTQYFGPGTRLTVL.